The source of this T cell receptor beta chain is a study of T cells after posttransplantation cyclophosphamide. Cells defined as naive were viable CD3+CD4+ or CD3+CD8+ and CCR7+CD45RA+CD45RO-CD95-CD27+CD28+. Repertoires were generated with immunoSEQ multiplex PCR, while TCRdb's copy carries only in-frame clones and drops some. The sample carries about 30,000 clones, 75% to 95% recorded once. With regard to this clone: Its antigen is undetermined.

Study-wide results and caveats: Recipient CMV seropositivity and CMV reactivation strongly tracked TRB clonality.

J lost 1 base, V lost 5 bases, and 12 bases had no gene match. The CDR3 sequence is 19 residues long. Germline assignment: CDR1 SEHNR and CDR2 FQNEAQ (reference sequence). This sequence originates from a man in his thirties or forties in good health and a related stem cell transplant donor. This chain connects TRBV7-9 to TRBJ2-1; 12 nucleotides agree with TRBD2. The specimen was naive CD4+ T cells sorted from blood. CDR3 sequence reads: CASSPGLAGGVRSYNEQFF. CDR3 nucleotide sequence: TGTGCCAGCAGCCCCGGGCTAGCGGGGGGGGTGAGGTCCTACAATGAGCAGTTCTTC.